The present T cell receptor (beta chain) was sequenced within a study of T-cell memory formation after mild COVID-19. CDR3 length: 14 amino acids. CDR1 is SEHNR, CDR2 FQNEAQ, per germline (reference sequence). V was shortened by 10 bases and J by 2 bases, with 16 bases between the two germline ends. The study, taken as a whole, reports: Later expanders leaned CD4+, whereas day 15 to 85 contracting clones were balanced CD4/CD8.

To note about this clonotype: Antigen unknown.

TCRdb re-called the 5' RACE reads with MiXCR, one entry per CDR3 protein. The sample carries under 300,000 distinct CDR3 sequences, about 17% recorded once. The sample was PBMCs or a T cell subset sorted from them (not recorded which). The TCR sequence derives from a man between 18 and 29 years old who had mild COVID-19 (a few samples of this study predate the infection). Cell type and time point are not known. The rearrangement joins TRBV7-9 to TRBJ2-3; D unclear. This chain's CDR3 is CANEEWEVTDTQYF. CDR3 nucleotides: TGTGCCAACGAGGAGTGGGAAGTCACAGATACGCAGTATTTT.